This entry concerns a single T cell receptor beta chain. Its antigen is not known. The sample comes from a study of lymphopenia after photon versus proton radiotherapy. Germline V CDR1 and CDR2: SGHDN, FVKESK. The V end lost 2 bases, the J end lost 2 bases, and 10 bases lay between the germline ends. CDR3 length equals 14 residues. Study results and limitations: Relative stability marked proton patients; photon patients lost diversity and naive cells. After the lymphocyte nadir, photon-treated repertoires showed oligoclonal expansion, especially of CD8+ Temra cells. A bigger post-nadir fall in TCR diversity correlated inversely with survival time in deceased patients.

Clones were sequenced by immunoSEQ multiplex PCR, and TCRdb holds only the in-frame ones, with some missing. Of 150,000 or so clones in the sample, 70% to 90% were seen once. Sequencing used peripheral blood, obtained from a patient treated with photon-based radiotherapy. The clonotype was recovered from a man aged 50-59 years with gastric cancer. The V and J genes are TRBV14 and TRBJ2-7; D might be TRBD2 (5 bases). The CDR3 reads CASSQSGNPYEQYF. The CDR3 DNA reads as TGTGCCAGCAGCCAATCGGGGAACCCCTACGAGCAGTACTTC.